The rows below give T cell receptor beta chains drawn from one sample of a study of OX40 agonist ivuxolimab in advanced cancers. Assay: immunoSEQ multiplex PCR; the TCRdb copy retains only in-frame clones and omits some. The table has roughly 70,000 clones, 75% to 90% seen once. The starting material was CD4+ or CD8+ T cells sorted from blood, obtained in a trial of the OX40 agonist ivuxolimab. Every receptor here comes from an adult with an advanced solid tumor such as melanoma, head and neck, liver or kidney cancer. CDR3s include the opening cysteine and the closing phenylalanine or tryptophan. The D gene is left open where the match is weak. Clone size is shown for a subset of rows, as once, few, many or a class of expanded clone.

D gene,V gene,J gene,clone size,CDR3 protein,CDR3 DNA
-,TRBV10-3,TRBJ1-6,few,CAISINRNSPLHF,TGTGCCATCAGCATCAACAGGAATTCACCCCTCCACTTT
-,TRBV28,TRBJ2-3,-,CASSRTGFGTDTQYF,TGTGCCAGCAGCCGCACAGGTTTCGGGACAGATACGCAGTATTTT
-,TRBV27,TRBJ1-1,-,CASTYSLREAFF,TGTGCCAGCACCTACAGCCTTAGAGAAGCTTTCTTT
-,TRBV2,TRBJ1-4,-,CASSEDRRRNEKLFF,TGTGCCAGCAGTGAAGACAGGAGAAGGAATGAAAAACTGTTTTTT
-,TRBV6-1,TRBJ1-2,-,CASRVGADGYTF,TGTGCCAGCAGAGTAGGGGCTGATGGCTACACCTTC
-,TRBV10-1,TRBJ1-2,once,CASKLGWILANYGYTF,TGCGCCAGCAAGCTAGGGTGGATTTTAGCTAACTATGGCTACACCTTC
-,TRBV15,TRBJ2-1,-,CATSRDPVTTGYNEQFF,TGTGCCACCAGCAGAGATCCCGTGACAACTGGGTACAATGAGCAGTTCTTC
-,TRBV7-2,TRBJ2-5,-,CASSLGLALGVETQYF,TGTGCCAGCAGCTTAGGCCTAGCTCTCGGTGTTGAGACCCAGTACTTC
TRBD2,TRBV5-6,TRBJ2-1,-,CASSLSAGGPGNEQFF,TGTGCCAGCAGCTTGTCGGCGGGAGGGCCGGGCAATGAGCAGTTCTTC
TRBD2,TRBV19,TRBJ2-3,-,CASTRLAGTDTQYF,TGTGCCAGTACGAGGCTAGCGGGCACAGATACGCAGTATTTT
-,TRBV19,TRBJ2-5,-,CASSIVGVQETQYF,TGTGCCAGTAGTATAGTGGGCGTTCAAGAGACCCAGTACTTC
-,TRBV19,TRBJ2-3,-,CASSIRRGDLRDTQYF,TGTGCCAGTAGTATCCGTAGGGGGGACCTCCGGGATACGCAGTATTTT
-,TRBV5-1,TRBJ1-4,-,CASSLGSPATNEKLFF,TGCGCCAGCAGCTTGGGCAGCCCCGCAACTAATGAAAAACTGTTTTTT
-,TRBV6-5,TRBJ2-7,-,CASRPGLGSSYEQYF,TGTGCCAGCAGGCCGGGACTGGGGAGCTCCTACGAGCAGTACTTC
-,TRBV28,TRBJ1-2,-,CASSRQTTGLYGYTF,TGTGCCAGCAGCCGACAAACGACAGGCCTCTATGGCTACACCTTC
-,TRBV28,TRBJ2-4,once,CASSPRAKNIQYF,TGTGCCAGCAGTCCCAGGGCGAAAAACATTCAGTACTTC
TRBD1,TRBV4-1,TRBJ2-5,-,CASSKTSGQGGQETQYF,TGCGCCAGCAGCAAGACCTCGGGACAGGGCGGCCAAGAGACCCAGTACTTC
-,TRBV28,TRBJ2-2,-,CASTLRAFANTGELFF,TGTGCCAGCACTCTAAGGGCGTTCGCGAACACCGGGGAGCTGTTTTTT
-,TRBV5-4,TRBJ1-1,-,CASSLQGNTEAFF,TGTGCCAGCAGCTTACAGGGGAACACTGAAGCTTTCTTT
-,TRBV30,TRBJ1-1,few,CAYCPMMTTEAFF,TGTGCCTACTGCCCTATGATGACCACTGAAGCTTTCTTT
-,TRBV29-1,TRBJ2-1,-,CSAGAGYNEQFF,TGCAGCGCGGGGGCTGGCTACAATGAGCAGTTCTTC
-,TRBV6-5,TRBJ1-2,-,CASTQRATAPYGYTF,TGTGCCAGCACCCAGCGAGCGACAGCGCCCTATGGCTACACCTTC
-,TRBV4-3,TRBJ2-5,once,CASSQGYQETQYF,TGCGCCAGCAGCCAGGGGTACCAAGAGACCCAGTACTTC
-,TRBV27,TRBJ2-1,few,CASSFAKSSYNEQFF,TGTGCCAGCAGTTTTGCCAAAAGCTCCTACAATGAGCAGTTCTTC
TRBD1,TRBV7-9,TRBJ1-4,-,CASSYGQGAEKLFF,TGTGCCAGCAGCTATGGACAGGGTGCTGAAAAACTGTTTTTT
-,TRBV4-2,TRBJ2-2,-,CASSQDLEVGELFF,TGTGCCAGCAGCCAAGATTTGGAGGTCGGGGAGCTGTTTTTT
TRBD2,TRBV11-3,TRBJ2-7,once,CASSPAGDEQYF,TGTGCCAGCAGCCCCGCGGGGGACGAGCAGTACTTC
-,TRBV2,TRBJ1-6,-,CASRPAFTSYNSPLHF,TGTGCCAGCAGGCCAGCTTTTACCTCCTATAATTCACCCCTCCACTTT
-,TRBV19,TRBJ1-5,-,CASQRGQGHLQPQHF,TGTGCCAGTCAACGTGGCCAGGGCCATCTCCAGCCCCAGCATTTT
TRBD1,TRBV2,TRBJ2-1,-,CASSVSGQGVNEQFF,TGTGCCAGCAGTGTGTCTGGACAGGGGGTCAATGAGCAGTTCTTC
TRBD1,TRBV19,TRBJ1-1,-,CASSMEGVGTGVTEAFF,TGTGCCAGTAGTATGGAGGGGGTCGGGACAGGGGTTACTGAAGCTTTCTTT
-,TRBV6-1,TRBJ1-6,few,CATLLQGAVSPLHF,TGTGCCACTCTCCTACAGGGAGCGGTTTCACCCCTCCACTTT
TRBD2,TRBV5-5,TRBJ2-7,few,CASSAGLAGGPYEQYF,TGTGCCAGCAGCGCAGGACTAGCGGGAGGGCCCTACGAGCAGTACTTC
TRBD2,TRBV5-1,TRBJ2-5,once,CASSRGLAGGIRETQYF,TGCGCCAGCAGCCGTGGACTAGCGGGAGGAATTCGGGAGACCCAGTACTTC
-,TRBV7-2,TRBJ1-5,-,CASSQDRVKPQHF,TGTGCCAGCAGCCAAGACAGAGTTAAGCCCCAGCATTTT
TRBD1,TRBV30,TRBJ2-7,-,CAGRQGFYEQYF,TGTGCCGGTAGACAGGGATTCTACGAGCAGTACTTC
-,TRBV7-8,TRBJ1-2,-,CASSPDRGFDYGYTF,TGTGCCAGCAGCCCAGACCGGGGGTTCGACTATGGCTACACCTTC
TRBD2,TRBV7-8,TRBJ2-3,-,CASGSLAGGRDTQYF,TGTGCCAGCGGATCACTAGCGGGGGGGCGTGATACGCAGTATTTT
-,TRBV7-9,TRBJ2-1,-,CASSLGDGEQFF,TGTGCCAGCAGCTTAGGGGATGGAGAGCAGTTCTTC
-,TRBV9,TRBJ1-2,-,CASSPLSTANYGYTF,TGTGCCAGCAGCCCATTATCGACAGCTAACTATGGCTACACCTTC
-,TRBV6-5,TRBJ1-2,-,CASTPGRVGYTF,TGTGCCAGCACCCCGGGGAGAGTAGGCTACACCTTC
TRBD2,TRBV9,TRBJ2-1,few,CASSVASGGGNEQFF,TGTGCCAGCAGCGTAGCTAGCGGGGGCGGGAATGAGCAGTTCTTC
-,TRBV28,TRBJ2-1,-,CASSSRLERGHEQFF,TGTGCCAGCAGTTCCCGACTAGAACGGGGCCATGAGCAGTTCTTC
-,TRBV10-3,TRBJ1-2,-,CAISEGQLNYGYTF,TGTGCCATCAGTGAGGGACAGCTTAACTATGGCTACACCTTC
-,TRBV10-1,TRBJ1-5,-,CASSEAGRYQPQHF,TGCGCCAGCAGTGAGGCAGGAAGATATCAGCCCCAGCATTTT
TRBD1,TRBV18,TRBJ2-1,-,CASSLTRTGGKNNEQFF,TGTGCCAGCTCCCTCACCCGGACAGGGGGCAAGAACAATGAGCAGTTCTTC
TRBD2,TRBV7-2,TRBJ2-5,-,CASSPAGGNEETQYF,TGTGCCAGCAGCCCCGCCGGGGGGAATGAAGAGACCCAGTACTTC
-,TRBV5-6,TRBJ2-4,-,CASSGGPLAKNIQYF,TGTGCCAGCAGCGGAGGCCCGCTAGCCAAAAACATTCAGTACTTC
-,TRBV30,TRBJ1-1,once,CAWSKGWNTEAFF,TGTGCCTGGAGTAAAGGGTGGAACACTGAAGCTTTCTTT
-,TRBV5-1,TRBJ1-1,-,CASSLVPQANAEAFF,TGCGCCAGCAGCTTGGTGCCACAGGCTAACGCTGAAGCTTTCTTT
-,TRBV25-1,TRBJ2-4,-,CASSPYRDLAKNIQYF,TGTGCCAGCAGCCCATACAGGGATTTAGCCAAAAACATTCAGTACTTC
-,TRBV28,TRBJ2-1,-,CASRPEAGRSYEQFF,TGTGCCAGCAGACCAGAGGCCGGGCGCAGCTATGAGCAGTTCTTC
-,TRBV4-3,TRBJ1-6,few,CASSQADSNSPLHF,TGCGCCAGCAGCCAGGCGGACAGTAATTCACCCCTCCACTTT